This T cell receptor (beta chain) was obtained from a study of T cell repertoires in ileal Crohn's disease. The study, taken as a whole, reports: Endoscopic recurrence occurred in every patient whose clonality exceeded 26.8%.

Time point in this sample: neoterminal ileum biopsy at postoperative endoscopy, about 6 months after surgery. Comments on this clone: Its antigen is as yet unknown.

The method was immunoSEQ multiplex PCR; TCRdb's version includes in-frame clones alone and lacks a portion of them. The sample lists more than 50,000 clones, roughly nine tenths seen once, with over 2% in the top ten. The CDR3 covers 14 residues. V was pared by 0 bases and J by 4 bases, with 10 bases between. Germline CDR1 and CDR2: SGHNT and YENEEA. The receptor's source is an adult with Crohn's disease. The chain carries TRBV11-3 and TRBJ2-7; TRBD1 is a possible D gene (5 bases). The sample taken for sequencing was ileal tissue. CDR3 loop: CASSLDRQLYEQYF. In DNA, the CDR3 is TGTGCCAGCAGCTTAGACCGACAGCTATACGAGCAGTACTTC.